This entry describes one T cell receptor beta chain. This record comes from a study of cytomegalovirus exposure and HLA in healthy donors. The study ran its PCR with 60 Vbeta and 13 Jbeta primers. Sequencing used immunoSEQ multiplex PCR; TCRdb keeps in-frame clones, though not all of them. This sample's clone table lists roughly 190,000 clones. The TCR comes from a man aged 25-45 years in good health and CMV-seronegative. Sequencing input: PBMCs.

The CDR3 is CASSAGGQPENTIYF. The CDR3 DNA reads as TGTGCCAGCTCGGCGGGGGGACAGCCCGAAAACACCATATATTTT. The V call is TRBV18, the J call TRBJ1-3, with 7 positions matching TRBD1. CDR1 and CDR2 from the germline V gene are KGHSH and LQKENI. The V and J ends lost 6 bases and 6 bases, in that order; junction bases with no gene match: 11. This CDR3 spans 15 amino acids. The full variable domain, in which reference TRBV18 and TRBJ1-3 provide the parts outside the CDR3, is NAGVMQNPRHLVRRRGQEARLRCSPMKGHSHVYWYRQLPEEGLKFMVYLQKENIIDESGMPKERFSAEFPKEGPSILRIQQVVRGDSAAYFCASSAGGQPENTIYFGEGSWLTVV.